This T cell receptor (beta chain) was profiled in a study of blood T cells in healthy people across ages. CDR1 and CDR2 (germline): MNHEY, SVGEGT. The V gene lost 2 bases and the J gene lost 5 bases, with 12 bases spanning the gap. This CDR3 has 15 amino acids. Combining a sample-barcoded 5' primer with a J-beta primer mix, a second PCR ran for roughly 6 to 11 cycles. TCRdb recomputed calls from the 5' RACE reads with MiXCR, one row per CDR3 protein. Of 1.2 million to 1.5 million distinct CDR3 sequences listed, 42% are singletons. The rearrangement joins TRBV6-2 or TRBV6-3 to TRBJ2-2, with a tentative D call TRBD1 (6 bases). The sequence was obtained from a woman between 18 and 29 years old in good health. The sequencing sample was made of blood. As DNA, the CDR3 is TGTGCCAGCAGTTACGTTCAGGGGCTTACCGGGGAGCTGTTTTTT. This gives the protein CASSYVQGLTGELFF.